Reported below is one T cell receptor (beta chain). The antigen remains unidentified. This CDR3 spans 15 amino acids. After removal of 6 bases from V and 1 base from J, the junction contained 8 bases not matched to a gene. Germline V gene data show CDR1 as MDHEN and CDR2 as SYDVKM. The sample comes from a study of cytomegalovirus exposure and HLA in healthy donors. Study-wide findings and caveats: It emerged from a later analysis that several of the most significant clusters appeared to be linked to common viral pathogens. Testing in vitro showed a few CMV-associated chains specific for CMV antigens. It was in a later analysis that TCR association rates were seen to vary by HLA locus, highest for DRB1 and lowest for HLA-C.

PCR employed 60 Vbeta and 13 Jbeta primers. Sequencing used immunoSEQ multiplex PCR; TCRdb keeps in-frame clones, though not all of them. The sample records about 77,000 clones, 60% to 80% being singletons. The V gene is TRBV28, the J gene TRBJ1-1; TRBD1 aligns across 7 bases. Sequencing used PBMCs. This TCR came from a woman between 40 and 55 years old in good health and CMV-seronegative. The CDR3 loop reads CASRPGQSTNTEAFF. CDR3 sequence (DNA): TGTGCCAGCAGACCGGGACAGAGCACGAACACTGAAGCTTTCTTT.